Listed here is a single TCR beta chain. What this receptor recognizes is not known. No per-base quality is available; no much larger clone lies one base away. The donors were healthy, HIV-negative adults who had no recently reported acute infections or vaccinations. Every donor was a Caucasian adult residing in Nashville, Tennessee, USA. CD4+ T cells were enriched through magnetic negative selection, after which naive cells were positively selected on CD45RA and the remaining negative fraction served as the memory subset. After blood collection by leukapheresis, PBMCs were isolated using Ficoll-Histopaque density gradient centrifugation and then cryopreserved in the vapor phase of liquid nitrogen. Purity and quantity of every magnetically sorted T cell population were checked by analytical flow cytometry. Genomic DNA was isolated from each sorted fraction and quantified by UV absorbance on a Nanodrop 2000c.

The data were taken from a study of shared clonotypes between healthy human individuals (dated by TCRdb to 2018 to 2020). About the full investigation: Three men and a couple of women, aged 18 to 49 years, made up the cohort. To estimate repertoire size and how much clonotypes are shared between individuals, the study performed deep sequencing of blood TCR repertoires from a few healthy adults. For each donor, three plates each were used for CD4 naive and CD4 memory, two plates were used for CD8 naive, and one plate was used for CD8 memory. Different laboratories and diverse techniques were used to prepare libraries and sequence TCR repertoires, to increase sequencing depth and limit assay-specific biases. Each donor's leukapheresis produced roughly between roughly 0.85 and 9.5 billion PBMCs.

Here V drops 0 bases and J drops 12 bases, and the junction holds 13 bases not matched to any gene. CDR1 and CDR2 are drawn from the germline V gene: SGHRS, YFSETQ. From the cysteine up to the phenylalanine, the CDR3 has a length of 15 residues. Just CDR3 DNA is preserved here, 45 bases in frame from base 1. Using the deep immunoSEQ assay, TCR CDR3 regions were amplified from genomic DNA by multiplex PCR. Extracted genomic DNA from each cell subset was distributed evenly across all wells of several immunoSEQ 96-well plates, and each plate was treated as a replicate. Each replicate PCR for sorted subsets received roughly 0.2 ug genomic DNA, equal to roughly 30,000 T cell genomes. The purified libraries were quantified using a Qubit 3.0 fluorometer, sized with a Bioanalyzer 2100, and then quantified again using the KAPA Library Quantification kit. A separate single-read 150-cycle Illumina NextSeq 550 flow cell was used to sequence each immunoSEQ 96-well plate. The authors processed their data as follows. Because only junctional sequences without quality scores were contained in the immunoSEQ output, filtering matching that applied to full-length reads could not be performed. To assign V/J genes and CDR3, sequences were annotated using PyIR, a Python wrapper for IgBLAST v1.9, with IMGT germline references. Any read was removed if the V/J assignment was weak (E-value above 1e-6), the CDR3 was missing, or the read contained stop codons, out-of-frame junctions, or ambiguous translated residues. V3J clonotypes were defined as sequences sharing an identical inferred V gene, J gene, and CDR3 amino acid sequence. To compute the percentage overlap between repertoires, the number of shared unique clonotypes was divided by the size of the smaller repertoire. Repertoire richness was assessed with RTK rarefaction, the Chao1 estimator, and Recon v2.1 estimates of unobserved clonotypes. Generation probabilities were computed with OLGA for all TCRbeta clonotypes obtained by the gDNA method from a few donors. The clones in this table, taken by TCRdb from immuneACCESS, are in-frame only. Not every clone is retained; where verified, under half of the shortfall comes from an unresolved V gene, and the cause of the rest is unknown. The V and J calls and the clone size are those of that table, but D and trimming were determined from the DNA. The sample profile shows 2 million to 2.5 million clones; roughly 92% of them were found once. Around 0.38% of the sample is in the top ten clones.

On the study overall, not on this receptor specifically: Compared with non-shared clonotypes, the clonotypes found in all four sorted-subset donors had higher generation probabilities. Sampling was restricted to blood, and TCR repertoires in tissue are likely to differ from TCR repertoires in blood. Larger estimated clonotype richness was generally found for naive subsets than for memory subsets. Because the study included only a small number of donors, the genetic and exposure-history diversity represented was limited. Pairwise subsampling led to the expectation that sequencing depth would affect the degree of clonotype sharing among donors. Even with the large sequencing depth, rarefaction of the sorted-subset datasets indicated that sequencing was incomplete. Across four donors, approximately 5% of naive CD4, 3.5% of naive CD8, about 2.3% of memory CD4, and approximately 0.42% of memory CD8 clonotypes were shared.

The material sequenced was naive CD4+ T cells from PBMCs. Sample cell subset or site, as interpreted from the label and publication: CD45RA+ positively selected. The origin of this receptor is a young man in good health. Some clones in this sample may be carry-over from other donors' samples. The chain is encoded by TRBV5-1 joined to TRBJ2-7; 9 middle bases align to TRBD2. The DNA sequence is given as TGCGCCAGCAGCTTGGAGGCTAGCGGGACCCCATGGGGGTACTTC. It codes for CASSLEASGTPWGYF.